Included here is one TCR beta chain sequence, with context. The PCR ran on 60 Vbeta and 13 Jbeta primers. Measured with immunoSEQ multiplex PCR; TCRdb has only the in-frame clones, and not every one. Of a few hundred thousand clones in the sample, over 75% are singletons; the top ten hold more than 8.5%. This sample is part of a study of cytomegalovirus exposure and HLA in healthy donors. The CDR3 is made up of 15 amino acids. Germline V gene data show CDR1 as MNHNY and CDR2 as SVGAGI (reference sequence). Unmatched junction bases numbered 8, after V lost 7 bases and J lost 0 bases. The sample consisted of PBMCs. The clonotype was recovered from a woman aged 45-59 years in good health and CMV-seropositive. The chain couples TRBV6-6 to TRBJ1-1; 7 bases match TRBD1. The DNA of the CDR3 is TGTGCCAGCACTCCACAGGGGCTCATGAACACTGAAGCTTTCTTT. It is translated as CASTPQGLMNTEAFF.